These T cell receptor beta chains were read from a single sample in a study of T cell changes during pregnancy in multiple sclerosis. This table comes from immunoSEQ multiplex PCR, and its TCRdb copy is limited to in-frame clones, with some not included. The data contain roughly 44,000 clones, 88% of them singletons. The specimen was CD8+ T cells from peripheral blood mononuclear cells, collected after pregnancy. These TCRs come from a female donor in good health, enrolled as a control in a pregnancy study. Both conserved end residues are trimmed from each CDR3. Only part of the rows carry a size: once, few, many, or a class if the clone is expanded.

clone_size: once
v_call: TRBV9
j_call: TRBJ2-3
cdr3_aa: ASSGGGSDTQY

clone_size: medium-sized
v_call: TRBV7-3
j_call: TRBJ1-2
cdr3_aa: ASSQMGGEALNGYT

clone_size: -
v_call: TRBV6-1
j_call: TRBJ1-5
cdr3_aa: ASSPRGEYQPQH

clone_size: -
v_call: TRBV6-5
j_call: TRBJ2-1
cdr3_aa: ASSNPQFTQNEQF

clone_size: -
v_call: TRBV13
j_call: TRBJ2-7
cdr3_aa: ASWKATGQGDEQY

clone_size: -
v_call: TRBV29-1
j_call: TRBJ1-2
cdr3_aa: SVEAPLPISYGYT

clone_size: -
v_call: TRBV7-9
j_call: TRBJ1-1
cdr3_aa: ASSFPDTPTAF

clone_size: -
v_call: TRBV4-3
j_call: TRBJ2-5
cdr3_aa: ASSQDLDSQETQY

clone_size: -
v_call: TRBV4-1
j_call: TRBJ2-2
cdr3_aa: ASRADTGELF

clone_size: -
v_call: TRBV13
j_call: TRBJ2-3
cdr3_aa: ASSLAVDSLTDTQY

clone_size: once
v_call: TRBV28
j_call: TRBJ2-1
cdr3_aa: AGGLRDSYNEQF

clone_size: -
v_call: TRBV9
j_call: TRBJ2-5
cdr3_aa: ASSVASGVQETQY

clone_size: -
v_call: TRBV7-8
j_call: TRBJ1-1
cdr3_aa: ASRPNLQGTTEAF

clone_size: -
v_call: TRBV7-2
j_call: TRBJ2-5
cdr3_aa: ASSRSGKETQY